The 20 T cell receptor beta chains given below trace back to one sample, sequenced in a study of T cells in Graves' hyperthyroidism and ophthalmopathy. TCR beta CDR3 regions were amplified from RNA transcripts. HTBI primers were used for first-round RT-PCR of the TCR CDR3. TCRdb analysed the multiplex PCR reads with MiXCR anew, one entry per CDR3 protein. The sample has fewer than 600,000 distinct CDR3 sequences, around 15% seen once. Sequencing was done on a sample of blood. All receptors derive from a middle-aged woman with Graves' hyperthyroidism.

Only a few counts were recorded for this clonotype. The chain carries TRBV12-3 or TRBV12-4 and TRBJ2-2; 8 bases are a match to TRBD1. This CDR3 is 14 amino acids long. V lost 8 bases and J lost 7; bases outside the gene matches: 9. CDR3 bases: TGTGCCAGCCTACTAGACAGGGGCGGCGGGGAGCTGTTTTTT. Amino acid sequence: CASLLDRGGGELFF.

The sample holds many counts of this clonotype. The V gene is TRBV18, the J gene TRBJ2-5, with TRBD1 matching 8 bases. V shed 5 bases, J shed 7 bases, and the junction held 9 bases outside the gene matches. The CDR3 is 14 amino acids. CDR1 and CDR2 (germline): KGHSH, LQKENI. DNA of the CDR3: TGTGCCAGCTCATCCGACAGGGGAGATGGGACCCAGTACTTC. Its translation is CASSSDRGDGTQYF. The full variable domain, completed using reference TRBV18 and TRBJ2-5, is NAGVMQNPRHLVRRRGQEARLRCSPMKGHSHVYWYRQLPEEGLKFMVYLQKENIIDESGMPKERFSAEFPKEGPSILRIQQVVRGDSAAYFCASSSDRGDGTQYFGPGTRLLVL.

Many counts were recorded for this clonotype. The rearrangement uses TRBV14 and TRBJ2-1; D might be TRBD1 (6 bases). The length of the CDR3 is 13 residues. The ends were cut back, 2 bases at V and 9 bases at J, with 11 bases in the middle. Germline V lookup: CDR1 SGHDN, CDR2 FVKESK. The CDR3 region is CASSQSRGSEQFF. CDR3 sequence (DNA): TGTGCCAGCAGCCAATCGAGGGGGAGTGAGCAGTTCTTC.

The chain uses TRBV20-1 and TRBJ2-3; 7 nucleotides align to TRBD2. The CDR3 sequence is 15 residues long. Trimming took 6 bases from V and 2 from J; bases not matched to a gene: 11. Germline V gives CDR1 DFQATT, CDR2 SNEGSKA (reference sequence). Here the CDR3 reads CSASGAGLLTDTQYF. The CDR3 DNA is TGCAGTGCGTCGGGAGCGGGACTGCTCACAGATACGCAGTATTTT.

This clonotype was counted at least ten times. V usage is TRBV20-1 and J usage is TRBJ2-3; D might be TRBD1 or TRBD2, each matching 5 bases. V gave up 6 bases and J gave up 2 bases, with 15 bases separating them. The CDR3 is 14 residues long. Germline CDR1 and CDR2: DFQATT and SNEGSKA (reference sequence). This chain's CDR3 is CSAPRGRLTDTQYF. CDR3 in DNA: TGCAGTGCCCCACGGGGCAGGCTCACAGATACGCAGTATTTT.

This clonotype was found many times. The chain couples TRBV10-3 to TRBJ2-7; TRBD1 aligns across 10 bases. Germline V gene sequence: CDR1 ENHRY, CDR2 SYGVKD. The V gene end was trimmed by 2 bases and the J gene end by 7 bases; junction bases not matched to a gene: 2. The CDR3 has 13 amino acids. CDR3 residues: CAISEGQGGEQYF. The CDR3, as DNA: TGTGCCATCAGTGAGGGACAGGGGGGTGAGCAGTACTTC.

This clonotype has only a few counts. The chain carries TRBV19 and TRBJ1-5, with a tentative D call TRBD1 (5 bases). Germline values: CDR1 LNHDA, CDR2 SQIVND (reference sequence). This CDR3 spans 15 amino acids. V was trimmed by 3 bases and J by 6 bases, leaving 15 bases between them. The CDR3 protein is CASSIGTTPGQPQHF. The CDR3, as DNA: TGTGCCAGTAGTATCGGGACGACCCCGGGTCAGCCCCAGCATTTT.

The sample holds many counts of this clonotype. The chain has TRBV5-1 and TRBJ1-5; the D is unclear. The germline V and J ends were trimmed by 4 bases and 0 bases, with 5 bases remaining between them. CDR3 length equals 13 residues. The germline gives CDR1 SGHRS, CDR2 YFSETQ. DNA for the CDR3: TGCGCCAGCAGCAAGTATAGCAATCAGCCCCAGCATTTT. It translates to CASSKYSNQPQHF.

This clonotype has a count of ten or more. The V and J genes are TRBV2 and TRBJ2-1; TRBD1 aligns across 7 bases. Losses at the gene ends were 5 bases for V and 2 bases for J; bases not matched to a gene: 6. This CDR3 is 15 amino acids long. The germline CDR1 and CDR2 sequences are SNHLY and FYNNEI. The CDR3 protein is CASSTDRSTYNEQFF. The CDR3 DNA reads TGTGCCAGCAGTACGGACAGGTCCACCTACAATGAGCAGTTCTTC.

V usage is TRBV6-2 or TRBV6-3 and J usage is TRBJ1-3; 8 positions agree with TRBD1. Looked up from germline, CDR1 is MNHEY and CDR2 is SVGEGT. The CDR3 loop spans 15 amino acids. The J segment lost 3 bases and the V segment lost 4 bases, leaving 5 bases of the junction unmatched. CDR3 protein: CASSSADRDGNTIYF. DNA for the CDR3: TGTGCCAGCAGTTCAGCGGACAGGGATGGAAACACCATATATTTT.

This clonotype was seen ten or more times. V usage is TRBV28 and J usage is TRBJ2-1; TRBD1 matches at 8 bases. This CDR3 has 15 residues. J was trimmed by 0 bases and V by 6 bases; bases with no gene match: 4. CDR1 and CDR2 (germline): MDHEN, SYDVKM. The chain's CDR3 is CASSGQGPSYNEQFF. CDR3 sequence (DNA): TGTGCCAGCAGCGGACAGGGACCCTCCTACAATGAGCAGTTCTTC.

This clonotype was recorded many times. The J gene is TRBJ2-5, the V gene TRBV29-1; TRBD1 agrees at 9 bases. The germline CDR1 and CDR2 sequences are SQVTM and ANQGSEA. Unmatched junction bases numbered 3, after V lost 1 base and J lost 3 bases. The CDR3 contains 14 residues. The CDR3 DNA follows: TGCAGCGTTGAAGTGACAGGGGGTAAAGAGACCCAGTACTTC. Translated: CSVEVTGGKETQYF.

This clonotype occurred a few times. The gene calls are TRBV30 and TRBJ2-1; D is possibly TRBD1 or TRBD2 (6 bases each). CDR1 and CDR2 (germline): GTSNPN, SVGIG (reference sequence). V shed 3 bases and J shed 1 base, with 10 bases lying between them. The CDR3 has 14 amino acids. The CDR3 region is CAWRIGGSYNEQFF. The CDR3 DNA is TGTGCCTGGAGGATAGGGGGGTCCTACAATGAGCAGTTCTTC. Looking up the rest from reference TRBV30 and TRBJ2-1 gives the full variable domain: SQTIHQWPATLVQPVGSPLSLECTVEGTSNPNLYWYRQAAGRGLQLLFYSVGIGQISSEVPQNLSASRPQDRQFILSSKKLLLSDSGFYLCAWRIGGSYNEQFFGPGTRLTVL.

This clonotype showed up many times. The gene calls are TRBV5-1 and TRBJ2-1; D uncertain. Germline V gene lookup returns CDR1 SGHRS and CDR2 YFSETQ. Trimming left V 0 bases short and J 3 bases short, with 10 bases between. The CDR3 contains 15 residues. This CDR3 is CASSLDSGVYNEQFF. CDR3 coding DNA: TGCGCCAGCAGCTTGGACAGTGGAGTCTACAATGAGCAGTTCTTC.

This clonotype was seen at least ten times. The chain employs TRBV7-8 and TRBJ1-2; D is possibly TRBD1 (6 bases). Germline CDR1 is SGHVS and CDR2 is FQNEAQ. There are 15 residues in the CDR3. With 5 bases removed from V and 1 base from J, the gap between germline ends came to 14 bases. Written as DNA, the CDR3 is TGTGCCAGCAGCCCCCCCGGGACACTTAACTATGGCTACACCTTC. This sequence encodes CASSPPGTLNYGYTF.

At least ten counts were recorded for this clonotype. The rearrangement joins TRBV28 to TRBJ2-7; TRBD2 agrees at 13 bases. The J segment lost 7 bases and the V segment lost 8 bases, leaving 23 bases of the junction unmatched. The CDR3 runs 19 residues. Germline assignment: CDR1 MDHEN and CDR2 SYDVKM. The CDR3 DNA follows: TGTGCCAGCGAGGGCCGTAGACCGGGACTAGCGGGACTACGCAAGGAGCAGTACTTC. Protein: CASEGRRPGLAGLRKEQYF. Together with reference TRBV28 and TRBJ2-7, the CDR3 gives the full variable domain: DVKVTQSSRYLVKRTGEKVFLECVQDMDHENMFWYRQDPGLGLRLIYFSYDVKMKEKGDIPEGYSVSREKKERFSLILESASTNQTSMYLCASEGRRPGLAGLRKEQYFGPGTRLTVT.

CDR3 nucleotides: TGCAGTGCTAGAGATCGGTGGCGGGAGGCCCCCCACAATGAGCAGTTCTTC. Translating gives CSARDRWREAPHNEQFF. The rearrangement joins TRBV20-1 to TRBJ2-1; 8 nucleotides match TRBD2. The CDR3 is made up of 17 amino acids. Germline values: CDR1 DFQATT, CDR2 SNEGSKA (reference sequence). Trimming cost V 0 bases and J 5 bases; bases outside gene matches: 12.

This clonotype occurred a few times. Because the CDR3 is missing its conserved closing phenylalanine or tryptophan, this is likely a read error. The chain recombines TRBV29-1 with TRBJ1-1; D uncertain. V was shortened by 3 bases and J by 3 bases, with 5 bases between the two germline ends. Germline V lookup: CDR1 SQVTM, CDR2 ANQGSEA. This CDR3 is 11 amino acids long. The CDR3 here is CSVEIYTEAFL. Here the CDR3 DNA reads TGCAGCGTTGAGATTTACACTGAAGCTTTCTTA.

This clonotype was seen many times. The chain uses TRBV7-9 and TRBJ2-3; no clear D. The ends were cut back, 5 bases at V and 0 bases at J, with 9 bases in the middle. Germline V CDR1 and CDR2: SEHNR, FQNEAQ (reference sequence). The length of the CDR3 is 14 residues. In DNA form, the CDR3 reads TGTGCCAGCAGCCCGTCCATTAGCACAGATACGCAGTATTTT. It translates to CASSPSISTDTQYF. The full variable domain, with the rest looked up from reference TRBV7-9 and TRBJ2-3, is DTGVSQNPRHKITKRGQNVTFRCDPISEHNRLYWYRQTLGQGPEFLTYFQNEAQLEKSRLLSDRFSAERPKGSFSTLEIQRTEQGDSAMYLCASSPSISTDTQYFGPGTRLTVL.

Ten or more counts support this clonotype. V usage is TRBV5-1 and J usage is TRBJ2-6, with TRBD1 matching over 8 bases. V trimming: 4 bases; J trimming: 0 bases; junction bases outside the gene matches: 6. Germline V gene data show CDR1 as SGHRS and CDR2 as YFSETQ. The length of the CDR3 is 17 residues. In DNA form, the CDR3 reads TGCGCCAGCAGCGGGACAGGCCCCCTCTCTGGGGCCAACGTCCTGACTTTC. Translated: CASSGTGPLSGANVLTF.